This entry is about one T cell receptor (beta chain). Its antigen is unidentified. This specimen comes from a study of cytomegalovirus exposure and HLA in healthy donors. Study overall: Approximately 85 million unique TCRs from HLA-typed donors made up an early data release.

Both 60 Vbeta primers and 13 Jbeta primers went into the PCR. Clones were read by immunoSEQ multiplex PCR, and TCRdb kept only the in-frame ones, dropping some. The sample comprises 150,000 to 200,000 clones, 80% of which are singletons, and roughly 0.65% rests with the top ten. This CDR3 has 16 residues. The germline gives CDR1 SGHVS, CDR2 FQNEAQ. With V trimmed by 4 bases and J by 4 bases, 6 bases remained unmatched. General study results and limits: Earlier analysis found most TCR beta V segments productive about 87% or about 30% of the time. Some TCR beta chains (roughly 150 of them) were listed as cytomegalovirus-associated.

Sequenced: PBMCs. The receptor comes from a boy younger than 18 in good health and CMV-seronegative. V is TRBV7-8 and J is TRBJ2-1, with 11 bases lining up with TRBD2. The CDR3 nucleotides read TGTGCCAGCAGCTCCTCTAGCGGGGGGCTTTACAATGAGCAGTTCTTC. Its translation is CASSSSSGGLYNEQFF.